The 29 T cell receptor beta chains in this list originate from one sample, sequenced in a study of blood T cell repertoires in COVID-19. Data came from immunoSEQ multiplex PCR; TCRdb stores just in-frame clones and leaves some out. The data contain almost 95,000 clones, roughly 85% of them singletons. The source material was peripheral blood. The receptors here all came from a woman in her sixties with COVID-19, enrolled during active disease.

This chain connects TRBV6-5 to TRBJ1-6, with 7 bases identical to TRBD1. This CDR3 region has 15 residues. V shed 5 bases and J 7 bases; nucleotides not matched to a gene: 8. Germline-derived CDR1 and CDR2 are MNHEY and SVGAGI. The DNA of the CDR3 is TGTGCCAGCAGTACAACTGGGACAGCGAATTCACCCCTCCACTTT. Its protein is CASSTTGTANSPLHF.

This chain links TRBV24-1 with TRBJ1-4, with D perhaps matching TRBD1 (5 bases). Between the trimmed V and J ends, which lost 9 bases and 0 bases, there was a span of 7 bases. The CDR3 is made up of 13 amino acids. Germline-derived CDR1 and CDR2 are KGHDR and SFDVKD. CDR3 sequence (DNA): TGTGCCACCCCAGGGCCAACTAATGAAAAACTGTTTTTT. Encoded protein: CATPGPTNEKLFF.

V gene TRBV11-2 combines with J gene TRBJ1-4, with D hard to call. The CDR3 is 14 amino acids. Germline V gene sequence: CDR1 SGHAT, CDR2 FQNNGV. V lost 1 base and J lost 13, with 16 bases in between. CDR3 loop: CASSLVSGRNLLFF. The DNA of the CDR3 is TGTGCCAGCAGCTTAGTCTCTGGGCGAAATTTACTGTTTTTT.

V is TRBV19 and J is TRBJ1-6; perhaps TRBD1 as D (6 bases). CDR1 is LNHDA and CDR2 is SQIVND in the germline V gene (reference sequence). CDR3 length equals 16 residues. Trimming removed 5 bases at V and 8 bases at J, with 19 bases between. CDR3 loop: CASSRPTGLQYSPLHF. DNA for the CDR3: TGTGCCAGTAGTCGCCCCACAGGGTTGCAATATTCACCCCTCCACTTT.

This clone came up a few times. V usage is TRBV7-2 and J usage is TRBJ2-5; 11 nucleotides agree with TRBD2. The V gene's germline CDR1 is SGHTA and CDR2 FQGNSA. CDR3 length equals 15 residues. The V gene end was trimmed by 4 bases and the J gene end by 2 bases; junction bases not matched to a gene: 3. This CDR3 is CASSSLAGVQETQYF. Here the CDR3 DNA reads TGTGCCAGCAGCTCACTAGCGGGGGTGCAAGAGACCCAGTACTTC.

This clone showed up just once. The chain links TRBV27 to TRBJ1-1; D is unclear. The CDR3 is 14 amino acids. V was cut by 3 bases and J by 7 bases, with 15 bases left in between. Germline loops: CDR1 MNHEY, CDR2 SMNVEV (reference sequence). The CDR3 DNA sequence: TGTGCCAGCAGTTTGGGCACCCGACGTGGTGAAGCTTTCTTT. Translation: CASSLGTRRGEAFF.

The chain has TRBV7-9 and TRBJ2-5; weak D call: TRBD2 (7 bases). The germline V and J ends were trimmed by 7 bases and 5 bases, with 14 bases remaining between them. This CDR3 is built from 13 residues. Germline CDR1 and CDR2: SEHNR and FQNEAQ (reference sequence). CDR3 sequence reads: CASNLGGPETQYF. CDR3 coding DNA: TGTGCCAGCAACCTCGGGGGGCCCGAGACCCAGTACTTC. The full variable domain, its missing parts supplied by reference TRBV7-9 and TRBJ2-5, is DTGVSQNPRHKITKRGQNVTFRCDPISEHNRLYWYRQTLGQGPEFLTYFQNEAQLEKSRLLSDRFSAERPKGSFSTLEIQRTEQGDSAMYLCASNLGGPETQYFGPGTRLLVL.

The chain combines TRBV4-2 with TRBJ1-4; no firm D call. V lost 0 bases to trimming and J lost 3 bases, with 5 bases between them. The CDR3 length is 14 residues. Germline values: CDR1 LGHNA, CDR2 YNFKEQ. CDR3 loop: CASSQDFANEKLFF. The CDR3, as DNA: TGTGCCAGCAGCCAAGATTTCGCTAATGAAAAACTGTTTTTT.

On this clone itself: A read error may produce the germline difference seen at one junction end. The rearrangement joins TRBV7-9 to TRBJ1-6, with 8 bases fitting TRBD1. The CDR3 is made up of 14 amino acids. Germline V lookup: CDR1 SEHNR, CDR2 FQNEAQ (reference sequence). The CDR3 nucleotides are TGTGCCAGCAGCCTAAACGCCGTTGGGGGACAGGTTACTTTT. This translates into CASSLNAVGGQVTF.

V usage is TRBV19 and J usage is TRBJ1-1; TRBD1 matches 7 bases. Germline-derived CDR1 and CDR2 are LNHDA and SQIVND (reference sequence). The CDR3 sequence is 14 residues long. V dropped 6 bases and J dropped 0; count of bases not matched to a gene: 4. CDR3 nucleotide sequence: TGTGCCAGTAGCCCGGGACAGTTGAACACTGAAGCTTTCTTT. This translates into CASSPGQLNTEAFF.

The chain combines TRBV7-8 with TRBJ2-2; maybe TRBD1 (6 bases). The CDR3 spans 16 residues. In germline, CDR1 is SGHVS, CDR2 FQNEAQ. V shed 4 bases and J shed 2 bases, with 14 bases lying between them. The CDR3 coding sequence is TGTGCCAGCAGCTCGAGTATGACAGGAAACACCGGGGAGCTGTTTTTT. It yields the protein CASSSSMTGNTGELFF.

The chain is built from TRBV12-3 or TRBV12-4 and TRBJ2-7; a possible D gene is TRBD1 (6 bases). V lost 6 bases to trimming and J lost 3 bases, with 12 bases between them. The CDR3 contains 13 residues. CDR3 DNA: TGTGCCAGCAGATCTACAGGGATCTACGAGCAGTACTTC. Its protein product is CASRSTGIYEQYF.

V is TRBV5-3 and J is TRBJ2-7, with 9 nucleotides matching TRBD1. TRBV5-3 is an ORF, and what it does is uncertain. V shed 3 bases and J 6 bases; nucleotides not matched to a gene: 22. The CDR3 contains 19 residues. The CDR3 DNA sequence: TGTGCCAGAAGCTGGGCGTATGATCCACGGAGGACAGGGGTGGGCGAGCAGTACTTC. Residues: CARSWAYDPRRTGVGEQYF.

This rearrangement joins TRBV12-3 or TRBV12-4 to TRBJ1-2; possibly TRBD1 for D (5 bases). V lost 5 bases, J lost 8 bases, and 12 bases lay in between. The CDR3 extends over 12 amino acids. The CDR3 DNA sequence: TGTGCCAGCAGTGCAGGGTCAGGGGGCTACACCTTC. It yields the protein CASSAGSGGYTF.

The chain is built from TRBV7-5 and TRBJ1-2; the D call TRBD1 from the table was never checked on the DNA. TRBV7-5 is described as a pseudogene. The CDR3 has 14 residues. CDR3 DNA sequence: TGTGCCAGAAGCTGGTACAGGATTAACTATGGCTACACCTTC. Amino acid sequence: CARSWYRINYGYTF.

This clone was picked up one time. The rearrangement uses TRBV6-2 or TRBV6-3 and TRBJ1-1; tentatively, D is TRBD1 (5 bases). The CDR3 sequence is 12 residues long. Germline CDR1 reads MNHEY; CDR2 reads SVGEGT. The germline V and J ends were trimmed by 6 bases and 8 bases, with 13 bases remaining between them. CDR3 nucleotide sequence: TGTGCCAGCAGCGACCCACGGGGGGAAGCTTTCTTT. The encoded protein is CASSDPRGEAFF.

V is TRBV3-1 (or the pseudogene TRBV3-2) and J is TRBJ1-4, with D tentatively TRBD1 (6 bases). The germline V and J ends were trimmed by 4 bases and 4 bases, with 19 bases remaining between them. CDR3 length equals 17 residues. The germline V gene encodes CDR1 LGHDT and CDR2 YNNKEL (reference sequence). The CDR3 bases are TGTGCCAGCAGCCCTTCGGGGTCTGGGGGCCATAATGAAAAACTGTTTTTT. This codes for CASSPSGSGGHNEKLFF.

The chain has TRBV18 and TRBJ1-1; D not resolved. Between the trimmed V and J ends, which lost 6 bases and 1 base, there was a span of 9 bases. The CDR3 totals 13 residues. Germline CDR1 and CDR2: KGHSH and LQKENI. The CDR3 reads CASSEGGNTEAFF. In nucleotides, the CDR3 is TGTGCCAGCTCGGAAGGAGGGAACACTGAAGCTTTCTTT.

The chain links TRBV28 to TRBJ2-2, with D possibly matching TRBD1 (5 bases). Germline lookup yields CDR1 MDHEN and CDR2 SYDVKM. The CDR3 contains 14 residues. V was clipped by 6 bases and J by 1 base, with 9 bases between them. CDR3 sequence: CASSRQQNTGELFF. Here the CDR3 DNA reads TGTGCCAGCAGCCGACAGCAGAACACCGGGGAGCTGTTTTTT.

This rearrangement joins TRBV30 to TRBJ2-7; D gene ambiguous. Trimming shortened V by 5 bases and J by 0 bases, and 8 bases separated the two germline ends. The CDR3 totals 12 residues. Germline V gives CDR1 GTSNPN, CDR2 SVGIG (reference sequence). The CDR3 region is CAWLADSYEQYF. Here the CDR3 DNA reads TGTGCCTGGTTGGCGGACTCCTACGAGCAGTACTTC.

V usage is TRBV2 and J usage is TRBJ1-3; no firm D call. In germline, CDR1 is SNHLY, CDR2 FYNNEI. The CDR3 has 14 amino acids. V lost 0 bases and J lost 4, with 7 bases in between. The CDR3 spells CASSEALRGNTIYF. Written as DNA, the CDR3 is TGTGCCAGCAGTGAAGCGCTTCGGGGAAACACCATATATTTT.

CDR3 coding DNA: TGCAGTGCTAGTTTATCGTCTAGCGGGGGGGCCGCAGATACGCAGTATTTT. It encodes CSASLSSSGGAADTQYF. The V gene is TRBV20-1, the J gene TRBJ2-3, with 12 bases matching TRBD2. Trimming cost V 3 bases and J 4 bases; bases outside gene matches: 11. The CDR3 covers 17 residues. Germline V gene lookup returns CDR1 DFQATT and CDR2 SNEGSKA (reference sequence).

This clone was seen only once. CDR3 protein: CARNPEGLYGYTF. DNA of the CDR3: TGTGCCAGAAACCCAGAGGGTTTATATGGCTACACCTTC. The rearrangement uses TRBV2 and TRBJ1-2; no clear D. This CDR3 is 13 amino acids long. The germline gives CDR1 SNHLY, CDR2 FYNNEI. V was pared by 9 bases and J by 5 bases, with 16 bases between.

This clone was recorded once. The rearrangement joins TRBV18 to TRBJ1-2; 7 nucleotides match TRBD1. The V and J ends lost 6 bases and 3 bases, in that order; junction bases with no gene match: 10. CDR1 is KGHSH, CDR2 LQKENI, per germline. The CDR3 is made up of 15 amino acids. The chain's CDR3 is CASSEQGKSDYGYTF. CDR3 DNA: TGTGCCAGCTCGGAACAGGGGAAATCCGACTATGGCTACACCTTC.

This chain uses TRBV19 with TRBJ1-1; TRBD1 aligns across 10 bases. Trimming at V came to 3 bases and at J to 3 bases, leaving 4 bases not matched to a gene. The CDR3 has 15 amino acids. The germline V gene has CDR1 LNHDA and CDR2 SQIVND (reference sequence). The DNA for the CDR3 is TGTGCCAGTAGTATTCTGGGACAGGGGTACACTGAAGCTTTCTTT. As protein: CASSILGQGYTEAFF. Supplemented by reference TRBV19 and TRBJ1-1, the full variable domain reads DGGITQSPKYLFRKEGQNVTLSCEQNLNHDAMYWYRQDPGQGLRLIYYSQIVNDFQKGDIAEGYSVSREKKESFPLTVTSAQKNPTAFYLCASSILGQGYTEAFFGQGTRLTVV.

The rearrangement uses TRBV3-1 (or the pseudogene TRBV3-2) and TRBJ2-7; the D gene is possibly TRBD2 (5 bases). The CDR3 is 14 amino acids. The V and J ends lost 4 bases and 3 bases respectively, with 13 bases between them. The germline gives CDR1 LGHDT, CDR2 YNNKEL (reference sequence). DNA for the CDR3: TGTGCCAGCAGCCCGGGAAGGTTATACTACGAGCAGTACTTC. It codes for CASSPGRLYYEQYF.

The table lists this clone with a few counts. The chain links TRBV10-1 to TRBJ1-1, with 9 bases fitting TRBD1. Unmatched junction bases numbered 9, after V lost 6 bases and J lost 1 base. The CDR3 totals 16 residues. Germline CDR1 WNHNN, CDR2 SYGVQD (reference sequence). CDR3 nucleotide sequence: TGCGCCAGCAGAGACAGGGGGTGGCCTAAGAACACTGAAGCTTTCTTT. Translation gives CASRDRGWPKNTEAFF.

The rearrangement uses TRBV20-1 and TRBJ2-4; possible D gene TRBD2, 5 bases. In germline, CDR1 is DFQATT, CDR2 SNEGSKA (reference sequence). V was shortened by 6 bases and J by 9 bases, with 12 bases between the two germline ends. This CDR3 contains 11 residues. CDR3 coding DNA: TGCAGTGCCCAGCGGAGACTCATTCAGTACTTC. Residues: CSAQRRLIQYF.

V is TRBV7-2 and J is TRBJ1-2; 8 bases are shared with TRBD1. Germline trimming cut 4 bases from V and 6 bases from J; bases unmatched to any gene: 7. The CDR3 runs 14 residues. Germline V gene data show CDR1 as SGHTA and CDR2 as FQGNSA. CDR3: CASSSGQGLNGYTF. The CDR3 DNA sequence: TGTGCCAGCAGCTCCGGACAGGGTCTGAATGGCTACACCTTC.